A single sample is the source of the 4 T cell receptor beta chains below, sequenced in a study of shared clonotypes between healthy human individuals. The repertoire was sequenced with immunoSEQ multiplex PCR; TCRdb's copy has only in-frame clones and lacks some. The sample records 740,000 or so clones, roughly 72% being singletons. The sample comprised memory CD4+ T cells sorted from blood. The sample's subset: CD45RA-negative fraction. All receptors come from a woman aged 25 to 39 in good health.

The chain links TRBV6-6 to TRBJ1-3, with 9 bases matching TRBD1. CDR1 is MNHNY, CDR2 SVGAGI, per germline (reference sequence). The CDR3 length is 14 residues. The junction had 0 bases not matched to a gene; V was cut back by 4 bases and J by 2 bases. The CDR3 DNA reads TGTGCCAGCAGTTGGACAGGGGCTGGAAACACCATATATTTT. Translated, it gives CASSWTGAGNTIYF.

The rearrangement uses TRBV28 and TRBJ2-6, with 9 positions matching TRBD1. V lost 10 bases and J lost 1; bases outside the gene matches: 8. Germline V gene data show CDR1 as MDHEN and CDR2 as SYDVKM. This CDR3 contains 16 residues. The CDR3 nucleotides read TGTGCCATACAGGGGGCCTTATGGTCTGGGGCCAACGTCCTGACTTTC. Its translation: CAIQGALWSGANVLTF.

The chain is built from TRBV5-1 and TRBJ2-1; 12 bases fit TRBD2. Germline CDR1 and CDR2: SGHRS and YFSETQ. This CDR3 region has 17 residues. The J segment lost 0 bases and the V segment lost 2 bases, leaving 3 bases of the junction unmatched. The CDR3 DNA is TGCGCCAGCAGCTTTCTAGCGGGAGGGCGCTCCTACAATGAGCAGTTCTTC. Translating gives CASSFLAGGRSYNEQFF.

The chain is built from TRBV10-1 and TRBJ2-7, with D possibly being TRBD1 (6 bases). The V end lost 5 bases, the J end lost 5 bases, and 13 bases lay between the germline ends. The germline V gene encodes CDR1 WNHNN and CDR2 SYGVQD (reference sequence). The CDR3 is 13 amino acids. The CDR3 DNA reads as TGCGCCAGCAGTCCGAACAGGGAACACGAGCAGTACTTC. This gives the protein CASSPNREHEQYF.